This T cell receptor beta chain was captured in a study of blood T cells in healthy people across ages. Primed by a sample-barcoded 5' primer and a J-beta primer mix, a second PCR proceeded for about 6 to 11 cycles. Each CDR3 protein is one row after TCRdb ran MiXCR on the 5' RACE reads. The table has almost 550,000 distinct CDR3 sequences, 20% to 30% seen once. Per sample, extraction of total RNA gave at least 5.5 micrograms in every case. The V and J ends lost 8 bases and 12 bases respectively, with 13 bases between them. This CDR3 contains 11 residues. Whole-study findings and limits: Since the PBMCs were unsorted, naive and antigen-experienced cells could not be conclusively compared.

A few counts support this clonotype. Its antigen is still unknown. These data were also filed under a second study, of T cells of mothers and their children. Turning to that study: The yield was over 9 million TCR beta CDR3 reads from each mother and a few million from each child.

The chain links TRBV12-3 or TRBV12-4 to TRBJ1-4, with D possibly matching TRBD1 (6 bases). The TCR was taken from a boy aged 10-17 years in good health. Sequencing was performed on blood. This CDR3 is CASANDRQLFF. CDR3 sequence (DNA): TGTGCCAGCGCGAACGACAGGCAACTGTTTTTT.